What follows are 27 T cell receptor beta chains derived from one specimen sequenced in a study of cytomegalovirus exposure and HLA in healthy donors. Primers included in the PCR were 60 Vbeta and 13 Jbeta primers. Profiling relied on immunoSEQ multiplex PCR, and the TCRdb table lists in-frame clones only, not all of them. This table has 150,000 to 200,000 clones, roughly 70% appearing once. The sample was PBMCs. These receptors were taken from a girl aged 5-17 years in good health and CMV-seronegative.

A few counts support this clone. The V and J genes are TRBV5-1 and TRBJ2-3, with D possibly TRBD1 on 5 matching bases. V lost 7 bases, J lost 0 bases, and 18 bases lay in between. The CDR3 extends over 16 amino acids. Per germline, CDR1 SGHRS and CDR2 YFSETQ. CDR3 DNA: TGCGCCAGCGCCTACCGTCGAAGGGGCAGCACAGATACGCAGTATTTT. Amino acids: CASAYRRRGSTDTQYF.

The chain recombines TRBV18 with TRBJ2-2; TRBD1 matches at 8 bases. The CDR3 runs 16 residues. V shed 5 bases, J shed 7 bases, and the junction held 12 bases outside the gene matches. Germline CDR1 is KGHSH and CDR2 is LQKENI. The CDR3 nucleotides are TGTGCCAGCTCATCATCCGGAGAACAGGGGGACGGGGAGCTGTTTTTT. Translated: CASSSSGEQGDGELFF. Full variable domain (rest looked up from reference TRBV18 and TRBJ2-2): NAGVMQNPRHLVRRRGQEARLRCSPMKGHSHVYWYRQLPEEGLKFMVYLQKENIIDESGMPKERFSAEFPKEGPSILRIQQVVRGDSAAYFCASSSSGEQGDGELFFGEGSRLTVL.

The chain has TRBV6-1 and TRBJ1-1; 8 positions agree with TRBD1. CDR3 length: 15 residues. Germline CDR1 and CDR2: MNHNS and SASEGT. With V trimmed by 4 bases and J by 3 bases, 7 bases remained unmatched. The CDR3 nucleotides read TGTGCCAGCAGTGCCCCGACAGGGGCCTACACTGAAGCTTTCTTT. This gives the protein CASSAPTGAYTEAFF.

This clone turned up a few times. The chain carries TRBV5-1 and TRBJ2-1, with TRBD2 matching 9 bases. This CDR3 has 15 amino acids. V was pared by 4 bases and J by 8 bases, with 10 bases of the junction left unmatched. Germline values: CDR1 SGHRS, CDR2 YFSETQ. This CDR3 reads CASSERVGGGDEQFF. The CDR3 DNA is TGCGCCAGCAGCGAGAGAGTGGGCGGGGGGGATGAGCAGTTCTTC. The full variable domain, in which reference TRBV5-1 and TRBJ2-1 provide the parts outside the CDR3, is KAGVTQTPRYLIKTRGQQVTLSCSPISGHRSVSWYQQTPGQGLQFLFEYFSETQRNKGNFPGRFSGRQFSNSRSEMNVSTLELGDSALYLCASSERVGGGDEQFFGPGTRLTVL.

The chain uses TRBV27 and TRBJ1-3, with D tentatively TRBD1 (5 bases). The CDR3 runs 17 residues. V was trimmed by 0 bases and J by 3 bases, leaving 15 bases between them. Germline V CDR1 and CDR2: MNHEY, SMNVEV (reference sequence). The DNA of the CDR3 is TGTGCCAGCAGTTTATCGATGCCAGGGTTACGTGGAAACACCATATATTTT. This translates into CASSLSMPGLRGNTIYF.

This rearrangement joins TRBV5-4 to TRBJ2-7; D is uncertain. The CDR3 covers 13 residues. Germline lookup yields CDR1 SGHNT and CDR2 YYREEE (reference sequence). With 1 base removed from V and 4 bases from J, the gap between germline ends came to 9 bases. Here the CDR3 reads CASSLNARYEQYF. Here the CDR3 DNA reads TGTGCCAGCAGCTTGAACGCCCGGTACGAGCAGTACTTC.

The rearrangement uses TRBV29-1 and TRBJ1-2; the match to TRBD1 covers 10 bases. Germline V gene data show CDR1 as SQVTM and CDR2 as ANQGSEA. J gave up 6 bases and V 7 bases, and 5 bases lay outside the gene matches. This CDR3 has 12 residues. The CDR3 region is CSEGQGTDGYTF. The CDR3 DNA sequence: TGCAGCGAGGGACAGGGGACGGATGGCTACACCTTC.

The J gene is TRBJ1-1, the V gene TRBV7-9; a possible D gene is TRBD1 (5 bases). CDR1 is SEHNR, CDR2 FQNEAQ, per germline (reference sequence). V lost 6 bases to trimming and J lost 5 bases, with 19 bases between them. CDR3 size: 15 residues. CDR3: CASREAGLRNTEAFF. The CDR3 DNA reads TGTGCCAGCAGGGAGGCGGGACTGAGGAATACTGAAGCTTTCTTT.

This clone was seen ten or more times. The rearrangement joins TRBV19 to TRBJ1-4; 8 nucleotides align to TRBD1. With 6 bases clipped from V and 5 bases from J, the junction kept 2 bases outside the gene matches. Germline-derived CDR1 and CDR2 are LNHDA and SQIVND (reference sequence). There are 13 residues in the CDR3. DNA for the CDR3: TGTGCCAGTAGGGACAGGGAGAATGAAAAACTGTTTTTT. Encoded protein: CASRDRENEKLFF.

Only a few counts were recorded for this clone. The chain uses TRBV7-2 and TRBJ2-1, with 9 bases aligning to TRBD2. The J segment lost 5 bases and the V segment lost 5 bases, leaving 1 base of the junction unmatched. Per the germline V gene, CDR1 is SGHTA and CDR2 is FQGNSA. There are 13 residues in the CDR3. The CDR3 loop reads CASSRGGDNEQFF. The CDR3 nucleotides are TGTGCCAGCAGCCGCGGGGGGGACAATGAGCAGTTCTTC.

In this sample, this clone turned up a few times. The rearrangement uses TRBV11-2 and TRBJ2-2; D may be TRBD1 (5 bases). The germline V gene has CDR1 SGHAT and CDR2 FQNNGV. The CDR3 contains 15 residues. V shed 1 base and J shed 3 bases, with 9 bases lying between them. The CDR3 DNA follows: TGTGCCAGCAGCTTAGTGGGGCGAGACACCGGGGAGCTGTTTTTT. Protein sequence: CASSLVGRDTGELFF.

This sequence joins TRBV6-1 and TRBJ1-4; D call uncertain. In germline, CDR1 is MNHNS, CDR2 SASEGT. The ends were cut back, 2 bases at V and 4 bases at J, with 8 bases in the middle. CDR3 length equals 14 residues. The CDR3 DNA follows: TGTGCCAGCAGTGAACCCAGTGATAATGAAAAACTGTTTTTT. Its translation: CASSEPSDNEKLFF.

V usage is TRBV6-5 and J usage is TRBJ2-1; 9 bases match TRBD2. The germline gives CDR1 MNHEY, CDR2 SVGAGI. There are 16 residues in the CDR3. Germline trimming cut 0 bases from V and 4 bases from J; bases unmatched to any gene: 4. The CDR3 DNA sequence: TGTGCCAGCAGTTACTCAGCGGGGGGAGAGTACAATGAGCAGTTCTTC. This sequence encodes CASSYSAGGEYNEQFF.

The table lists this clone with a few counts. CDR3 DNA: TGTGCTTTGTGCCTCGGGACAGCAAGCAATCAGCCCCAGCATTTT. This codes for CALCLGTASNQPQHF. The chain is built from TRBV30 and TRBJ1-5; the match to TRBD1 covers 7 bases. The CDR3 covers 15 residues. The germline V gene encodes CDR1 GTSNPN and CDR2 SVGIG (reference sequence). Complete variable domain (other parts from reference TRBV30 and TRBJ1-5): SQTIHQWPATLVQPVGSPLSLECTVEGTSNPNLYWYRQAAGRGLQLLFYSVGIGQISSEVPQNLSASRPQDRQFILSSKKLLLSDSGFYLCALCLGTASNQPQHFGDGTRLSIL.

This clone was seen only a few times. The gene calls are TRBV30 and TRBJ1-5; D remains ambiguous. Trimming removed 2 bases from V and 1 base from J, with 3 bases in between. This CDR3 is 12 amino acids long. Germline V gene lookup returns CDR1 GTSNPN and CDR2 SVGIG (reference sequence). The CDR3 region is CAWSPSNQPQHF. In DNA form, the CDR3 reads TGTGCCTGGAGTCCGAGCAATCAGCCCCAGCATTTT.

This chain uses TRBV29-1 with TRBJ1-4; possible D gene TRBD1, 5 bases. Germline V gene data show CDR1 as SQVTM and CDR2 as ANQGSEA. This CDR3 is 11 amino acids long. Trimming took off 6 bases at V and 8 bases at J, with 10 bases between the two ends. CDR3 in amino acids: CSVETEEKLFF. In DNA form, the CDR3 reads TGCAGCGTGGAGACAGAAGAAAAACTGTTTTTT.

The chain has TRBV4-1 and TRBJ2-2, with D perhaps TRBD2 (5 bases). Per germline, CDR1 MGHRA and CDR2 YSYEKL. The CDR3 runs 15 residues. Trimming stripped 4 bases from V and 4 bases from J, with 13 bases between. The CDR3 is CASSPGGAGTGELFF. Here the CDR3 DNA reads TGCGCCAGCAGCCCAGGTGGTGCGGGCACCGGGGAGCTGTTTTTT.

As regards this clone: Other DNA sequences from this sample encode an identical CDR3 as well. This rearrangement joins TRBV7-3 to TRBJ2-1; a weak D match, TRBD1 (6 bases). Trimming removed 2 bases from V and 9 bases from J, with 8 bases in between. Germline values: CDR1 SGHTA, CDR2 FQGTGA. The CDR3 has 12 amino acids. CDR3 nucleotides: TGTGCCAGCAGCTTACAGGGGAGTGAGCAGTTCTTC. The encoded protein is CASSLQGSEQFF.

The rearrangement links TRBV2 to TRBJ1-2, with 12 nucleotides matching TRBD1. The CDR3 sequence is 15 residues long. Unmatched junction bases numbered 6, after V lost 2 bases and J lost 8 bases. Germline-derived CDR1 and CDR2 are SNHLY and FYNNEI. CDR3 sequence (DNA): TGTGCCAGCAGTGAAAGGGGACAGGGGGCGCGAGGCTACACCTTC. Protein: CASSERGQGARGYTF.

This clone was observed a few times. The rearrangement uses TRBV5-4 and TRBJ2-1, with 9 bases fitting TRBD2. The V segment lost 0 bases and the J segment 7 bases; nucleotides outside the gene matches: 11. Germline V gives CDR1 SGHNT, CDR2 YYREEE (reference sequence). The CDR3 loop spans 17 amino acids. CDR3 protein: CASSLAGVGLAGNEQFF. In nucleotides, the CDR3 is TGTGCCAGCAGCTTGGCCGGGGTAGGTCTAGCGGGAAATGAGCAGTTCTTC.

The genes are TRBV6-5 and TRBJ1-3; 7 bases fit TRBD1. Germline V gene lookup returns CDR1 MNHEY and CDR2 SVGAGI. This CDR3 has 14 residues. V lost 6 bases, J lost 2 bases, and 4 bases stayed unmatched. CDR3 region: CASRSGTAGNTIYF. Written as DNA, the CDR3 is TGTGCCAGCAGGTCCGGGACAGCTGGAAACACCATATATTTT.

In nucleotides, the CDR3 is TGTGCCAGCAGCCTTTTACAGGGGAAGATTTACGAGCAGTACTTC. Protein: CASSLLQGKIYEQYF. V and J are TRBV14 and TRBJ2-7, with 7 bases lining up with TRBD1. V trimming: 4 bases; J trimming: 4 bases; junction bases outside the gene matches: 10. The CDR3 sequence is 15 residues long. In germline, CDR1 is SGHDN, CDR2 FVKESK.

The chain has TRBV27 and TRBJ2-1; TRBD2 agrees at 7 bases. This CDR3 has 15 residues. CDR1 is MNHEY and CDR2 is SMNVEV in the germline V gene (reference sequence). V trimming: 7 bases; J trimming: 8 bases; junction bases outside the gene matches: 14. The CDR3 region is CASTPMFSGADEQFF. The CDR3 DNA follows: TGTGCCAGCACCCCAATGTTCAGCGGGGCCGATGAGCAGTTCTTC.

V is TRBV4-1 and J is TRBJ1-5, with TRBD1 matching 9 bases. The V and J ends lost 3 bases and 2 bases, in that order; junction bases with no gene match: 5. CDR3 length equals 16 residues. Per the germline V gene, CDR1 is MGHRA and CDR2 is YSYEKL. CDR3 nucleotide sequence: TGCGCCAGCAGCCAGGGGACAGGGTCCGGCAATCAGCCCCAGCATTTT. Protein product: CASSQGTGSGNQPQHF.

The chain has TRBV5-4 and TRBJ2-7, with 7 bases that match TRBD2. The V and J ends lost 0 bases and 1 base, in that order; junction bases with no gene match: 4. Germline CDR1 and CDR2: SGHNT and YYREEE (reference sequence). CDR3 size: 15 residues. CDR3 DNA: TGTGCCAGCAGCTTGGGGCGGGGGAAATCCTACGAGCAGTACTTC. It is translated as CASSLGRGKSYEQYF.

V usage is TRBV6-5 and J usage is TRBJ1-1; D is uncertain. This CDR3 has 11 amino acids. CDR1 is MNHEY and CDR2 is SVGAGI in the germline V gene. Trimming removed 6 bases at V and 3 bases at J, with 5 bases between. The CDR3 here is CASRAYTEAFF. The CDR3 DNA is TGTGCCAGCAGAGCCTACACTGAAGCTTTCTTT.

This clone was counted a few times. The CDR3, as DNA: TGTGCCAGCAGCTTGGGCCCGGACAGGGCATCGACTAACTATGGCTACACCTTC. This sequence encodes CASSLGPDRASTNYGYTF. The J gene is TRBJ1-2, the V gene TRBV11-2; 8 bases map to TRBD1. This CDR3 is built from 18 residues. V shed 3 bases, J shed 0 bases, and the junction held 12 bases outside the gene matches. Germline V gene lookup returns CDR1 SGHAT and CDR2 FQNNGV. Full variable domain (missing parts from reference TRBV11-2 and TRBJ1-2): EAGVAQSPRYKIIEKRQSVAFWCNPISGHATLYWYQQILGQGPKLLIQFQNNGVVDDSQLPKDRFSAERLKGVDSTLKIQPAKLEDSAVYLCASSLGPDRASTNYGYTFGSGTRLTVV.